Listed below are T cell receptor beta chains from one sample, sequenced in a study of T cell responses to AZD1222 COVID-19 vaccine. Sequenced by immunoSEQ multiplex PCR; TCRdb stores in-frame clones only, minus some. Of about 160,000 clones listed, about 91% are singletons. The source material was peripheral blood, sampled 28 days after the second AZD1222 dose. Receptor source: an adult who received the AZD1222 COVID-19 vaccine. Each CDR3 is given with its conserved first and last residue. Each record gives: D gene, J gene, V gene, clone size, CDR3 DNA, CDR3 protein. The D gene is left open where the match is weak. Rows may omit the clone size; those that give it use once, few, many or a size class.

NA | TRBJ2-6 | TRBV3-1/TRBV3-2 | NA | TGTGCCAGCAGCCTTTCGCCCGGTCCGGGTGGGGCCAACGTCCTGACTTTC | CASSLSPGPGGANVLTF
NA | TRBJ1-1 | TRBV11-2 | NA | TGTGCCAGCAGCGCCCCGAACACTGAAGCTTTCTTT | CASSAPNTEAFF
NA | TRBJ1-1 | TRBV2 | NA | TGTGCCAGCATGGAGGGGGGGCCCGAAGCTTTCTTT | CASMEGGPEAFF
NA | TRBJ1-2 | TRBV5-5 | once | TGTGCCAGCAGCTGGCCTGGGACCTATGGCTACACCTTC | CASSWPGTYGYTF
NA | TRBJ1-2 | TRBV7-9 | NA | TGTGCCAGCAGCTCTTACCCTGGGGGCAGGGAGCGTTCTAACTATGGCTACACCTTC | CASSSYPGGRERSNYGYTF
NA | TRBJ2-5 | TRBV27 | NA | TGTGCCAGCAGTCTAGGCTCGTTAGAGACCCAGTACTTC | CASSLGSLETQYF
TRBD2 | TRBJ2-7 | TRBV7-3 | NA | TGTGCCAGCAGCCCCCTCGCTAGCGGCCCCTACGAGCAGTACTTC | CASSPLASGPYEQYF
NA | TRBJ2-2 | TRBV5-1 | once | TGCGCCAGCAGCTTAAGGCAGGGCAACACCGGGGAGCTGTTTTTT | CASSLRQGNTGELFF
NA | TRBJ1-2 | TRBV5-4 | NA | TGTGCCAGCAGCTTAGGGGAGGGTGGCTACACCTTC | CASSLGEGGYTF
NA | TRBJ1-2 | TRBV6-5 | NA | TGTGCCAGCACCCGAGACAGGCGATCGGTCGATGGCTACACCTTC | CASTRDRRSVDGYTF